This T cell receptor beta chain was recorded in a study of blood T cell repertoires in COVID-19. Background on the study: The United States, Italy and Spain were the sources of the acute and convalescent COVID-19 samples.

Original analysis: Amplification with reference gene primers provided the estimates of nucleated cell counts. Some clones are missing from TCRdb's copy, which holds only in-frame ones; the method was immunoSEQ multiplex PCR. That table is the source of V, J and clone size, and D and trimming were worked out from the DNA. Here the sample spans around 99,000 clones, 80% to 95% being singletons. This clone has just a few counts. Germline V gives CDR1 MGHRA, CDR2 YSYEKL. V lost 3 bases and J lost 0, with 15 bases in between. CDR3 size: 17 residues. Sequenced material: peripheral blood. The genes are TRBV4-1 and TRBJ1-5, with D possibly matching TRBD1 (5 bases). This receptor was obtained from a woman aged 25 to 39 with acute or convalescent COVID-19. The CDR3 nucleotides are TGCGCCAGCAGCCAGCTGGCAGGGAAATATAGCAATCAGCCCCAGCATTTT. Protein sequence: CASSQLAGKYSNQPQHF.